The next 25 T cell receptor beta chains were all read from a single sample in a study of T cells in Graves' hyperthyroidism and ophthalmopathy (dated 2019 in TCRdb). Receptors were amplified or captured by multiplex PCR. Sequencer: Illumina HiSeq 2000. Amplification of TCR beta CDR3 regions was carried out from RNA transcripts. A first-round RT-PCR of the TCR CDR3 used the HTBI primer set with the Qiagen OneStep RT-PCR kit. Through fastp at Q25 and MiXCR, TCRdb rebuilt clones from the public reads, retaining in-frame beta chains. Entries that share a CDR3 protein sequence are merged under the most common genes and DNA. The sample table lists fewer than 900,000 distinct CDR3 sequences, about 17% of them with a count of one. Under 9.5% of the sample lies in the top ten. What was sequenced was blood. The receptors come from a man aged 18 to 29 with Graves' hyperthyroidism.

CDR3 in amino acids: CSARDLLAGLYNEQFF. CDR3 coding DNA: TGCAGTGCTAGAGATCTACTAGCGGGTCTCTACAATGAGCAGTTCTTC. The J gene is TRBJ2-1, the V gene TRBV20-1, with 9 bases that match TRBD2. Losses at the gene ends were 0 bases for V and 3 bases for J; bases not matched to a gene: 6. This CDR3 spans 16 amino acids. CDR1 is DFQATT, CDR2 SNEGSKA, per germline (reference sequence).

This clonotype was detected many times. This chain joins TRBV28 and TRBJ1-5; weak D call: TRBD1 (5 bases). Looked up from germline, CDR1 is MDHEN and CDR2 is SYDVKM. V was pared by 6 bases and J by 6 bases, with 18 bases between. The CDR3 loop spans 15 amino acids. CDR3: CASSLRIGVSQPQHF. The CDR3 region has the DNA TGTGCCAGCAGCCTAAGGATAGGGGTTAGTCAGCCCCAGCATTTT.

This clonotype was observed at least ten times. The CDR3 region is CASSGQGITEAFF. CDR3 sequence (DNA): TGTGCCAGCAGTGGACAGGGCATTACTGAAGCTTTCTTT. V is TRBV27 and J is TRBJ1-1; 8 bases agree with TRBD1. This CDR3 contains 13 residues. In germline, CDR1 is MNHEY, CDR2 SMNVEV (reference sequence). The trim removed 5 bases at V and 5 bases at J, leaving 4 bases unmatched.

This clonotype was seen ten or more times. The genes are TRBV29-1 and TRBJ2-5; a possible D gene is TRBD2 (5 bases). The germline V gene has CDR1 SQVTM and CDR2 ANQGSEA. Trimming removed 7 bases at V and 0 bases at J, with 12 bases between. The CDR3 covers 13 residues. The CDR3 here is CSAGDGNQETQYF. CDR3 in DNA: TGCAGCGCTGGCGACGGGAACCAAGAGACCCAGTACTTC.

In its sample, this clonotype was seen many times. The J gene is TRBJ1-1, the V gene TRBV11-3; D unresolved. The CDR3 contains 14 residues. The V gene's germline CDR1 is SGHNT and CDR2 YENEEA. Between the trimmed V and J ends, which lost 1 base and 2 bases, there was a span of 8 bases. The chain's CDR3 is CASSLAYHNTEAFF. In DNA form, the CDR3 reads TGTGCCAGCAGCTTAGCTTACCACAACACTGAAGCTTTCTTT.

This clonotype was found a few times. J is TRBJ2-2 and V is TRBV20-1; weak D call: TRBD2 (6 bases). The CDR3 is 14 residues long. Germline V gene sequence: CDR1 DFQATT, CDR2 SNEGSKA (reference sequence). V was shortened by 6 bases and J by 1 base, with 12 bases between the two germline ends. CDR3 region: CSAPWRGNTGELFF. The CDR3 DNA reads TGCAGTGCCCCGTGGCGGGGGAACACCGGGGAGCTGTTTTTT.

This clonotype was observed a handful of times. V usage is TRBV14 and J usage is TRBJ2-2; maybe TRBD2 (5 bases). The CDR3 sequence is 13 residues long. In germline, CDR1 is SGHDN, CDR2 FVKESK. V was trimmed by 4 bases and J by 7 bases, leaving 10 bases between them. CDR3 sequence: CASSRAVGGELFF. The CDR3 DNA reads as TGTGCCAGCAGCCGAGCGGTGGGCGGGGAGCTGTTTTTT.

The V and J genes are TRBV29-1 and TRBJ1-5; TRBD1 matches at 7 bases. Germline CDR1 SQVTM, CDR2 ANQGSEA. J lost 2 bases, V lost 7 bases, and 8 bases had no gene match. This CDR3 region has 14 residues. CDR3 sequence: CSARDSSGNQPQHF. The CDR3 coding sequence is TGCAGCGCCCGGGACAGCTCGGGCAATCAGCCCCAGCATTTT. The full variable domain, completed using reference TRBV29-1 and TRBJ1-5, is SAVISQKPSRDICQRGTSLTIQCQVDSQVTMMFWYRQQPGQSLTLIATANQGSEATYESGFVIDKFPISRPNLTFSTLTVSNMSPEDSSIYLCSARDSSGNQPQHFGDGTRLSIL.

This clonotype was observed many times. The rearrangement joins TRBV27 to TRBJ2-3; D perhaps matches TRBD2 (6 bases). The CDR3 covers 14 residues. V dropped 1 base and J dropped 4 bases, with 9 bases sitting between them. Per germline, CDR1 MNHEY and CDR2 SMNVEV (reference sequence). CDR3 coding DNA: TGTGCCAGCAGTTTATTCACGGGAGCAGATACGCAGTATTTT. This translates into CASSLFTGADTQYF.

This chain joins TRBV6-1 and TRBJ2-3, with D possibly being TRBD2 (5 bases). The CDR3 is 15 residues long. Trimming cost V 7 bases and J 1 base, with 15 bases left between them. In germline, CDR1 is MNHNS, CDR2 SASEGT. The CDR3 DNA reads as TGTGCCAGCATCGGAGGACCCCTTGGCACAGATACGCAGTATTTT. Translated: CASIGGPLGTDTQYF.

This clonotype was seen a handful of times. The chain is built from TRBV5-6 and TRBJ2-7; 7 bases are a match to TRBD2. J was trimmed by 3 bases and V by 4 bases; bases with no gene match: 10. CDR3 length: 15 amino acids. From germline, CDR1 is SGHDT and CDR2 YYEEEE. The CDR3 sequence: CASSPSGVIYYEQYF. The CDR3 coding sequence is TGTGCCAGCAGCCCGAGCGGGGTCATATACTACGAGCAGTACTTC.

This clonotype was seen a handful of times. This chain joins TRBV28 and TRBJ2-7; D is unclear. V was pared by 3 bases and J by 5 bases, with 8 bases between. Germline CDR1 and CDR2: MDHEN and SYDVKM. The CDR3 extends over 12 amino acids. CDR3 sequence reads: CASSFSRDEQYF. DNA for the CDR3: TGTGCCAGCAGTTTTAGTCGTGACGAGCAGTACTTC.

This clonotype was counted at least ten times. The CDR3 loop is CSAWRENGELFF. For the CDR3, the DNA is TGCAGTGCATGGAGGGAGAACGGGGAGCTGTTTTTT. V usage is TRBV20-1 and J usage is TRBJ2-2; D may be TRBD2 (6 bases). V dropped 6 bases and J dropped 7 bases, with 12 bases sitting between them. This CDR3 has 12 residues. CDR1 DFQATT and CDR2 SNEGSKA come from the germline V gene (reference sequence).

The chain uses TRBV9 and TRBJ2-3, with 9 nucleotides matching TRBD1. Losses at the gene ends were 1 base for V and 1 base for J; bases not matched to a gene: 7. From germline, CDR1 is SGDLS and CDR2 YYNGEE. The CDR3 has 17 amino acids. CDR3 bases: TGTGCCAGCAGCGTAAATAAACGGACAGGGGGCACAGATACGCAGTATTTT. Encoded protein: CASSVNKRTGGTDTQYF.

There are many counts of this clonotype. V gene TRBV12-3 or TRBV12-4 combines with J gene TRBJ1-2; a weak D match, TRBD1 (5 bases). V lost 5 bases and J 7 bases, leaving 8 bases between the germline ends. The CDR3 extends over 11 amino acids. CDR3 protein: CASSPGTGYTF. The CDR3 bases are TGTGCCAGCAGTCCCGGGACTGGCTACACCTTC.

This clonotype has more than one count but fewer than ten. The CDR3 region has the DNA TGTGCCAGCAGCTTAGGGGCTAGCGGGAACACCGGGGAGCTGTTTTTT. Translation: CASSLGASGNTGELFF. This sequence joins TRBV7-8 and TRBJ2-2, with 7 bases matching TRBD2. Germline lookup yields CDR1 SGHVS and CDR2 FQNEAQ. V shed 1 base, J shed 1 base, and the junction held 3 bases outside the gene matches. CDR3 size: 16 residues.

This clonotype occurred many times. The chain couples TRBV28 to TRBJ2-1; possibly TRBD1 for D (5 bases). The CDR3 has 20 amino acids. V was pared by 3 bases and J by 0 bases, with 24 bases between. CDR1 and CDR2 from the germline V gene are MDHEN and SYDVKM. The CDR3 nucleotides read TGTGCCAGCAGTTTTGTCCAAGCTCTGGTGTGGCAGGGCTCCTACAATGAGCAGTTCTTC. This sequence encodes CASSFVQALVWQGSYNEQFF.

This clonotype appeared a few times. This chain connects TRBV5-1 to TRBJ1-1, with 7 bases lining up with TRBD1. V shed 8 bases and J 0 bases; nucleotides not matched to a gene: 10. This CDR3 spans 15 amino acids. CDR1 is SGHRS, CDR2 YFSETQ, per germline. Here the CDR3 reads CARMGQTRMNTEAFF. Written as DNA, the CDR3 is TGCGCCAGAATGGGACAGACGAGGATGAACACTGAAGCTTTCTTT.

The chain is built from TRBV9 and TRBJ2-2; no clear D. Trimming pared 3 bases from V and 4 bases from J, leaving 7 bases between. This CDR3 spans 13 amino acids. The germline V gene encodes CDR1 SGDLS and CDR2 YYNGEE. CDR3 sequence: CASSAAGTGELFF. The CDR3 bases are TGTGCCAGCAGCGCCGCAGGCACCGGGGAGCTGTTTTTT.

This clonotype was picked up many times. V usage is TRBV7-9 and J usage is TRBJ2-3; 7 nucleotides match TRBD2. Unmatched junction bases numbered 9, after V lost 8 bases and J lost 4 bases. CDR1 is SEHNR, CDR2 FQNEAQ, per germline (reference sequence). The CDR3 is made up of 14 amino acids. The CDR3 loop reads CASEVSGGSDTQYF. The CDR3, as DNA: TGTGCCAGCGAGGTTTCGGGAGGCTCAGATACGCAGTATTTT.

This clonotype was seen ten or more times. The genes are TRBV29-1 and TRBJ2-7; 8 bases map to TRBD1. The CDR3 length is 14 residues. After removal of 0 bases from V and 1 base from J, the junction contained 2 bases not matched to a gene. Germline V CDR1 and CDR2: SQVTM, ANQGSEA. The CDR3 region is CSVEDTGGSYEQYF. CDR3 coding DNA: TGCAGCGTTGAAGATACAGGGGGTTCCTACGAGCAGTACTTC.

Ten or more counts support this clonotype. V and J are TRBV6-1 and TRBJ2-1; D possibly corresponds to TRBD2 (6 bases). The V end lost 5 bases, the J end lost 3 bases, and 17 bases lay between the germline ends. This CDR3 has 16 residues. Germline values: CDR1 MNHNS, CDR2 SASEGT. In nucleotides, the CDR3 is TGTGCCAGCAGTACCGGACTATCGAGGAACTACAATGAGCAGTTCTTC. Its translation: CASSTGLSRNYNEQFF.

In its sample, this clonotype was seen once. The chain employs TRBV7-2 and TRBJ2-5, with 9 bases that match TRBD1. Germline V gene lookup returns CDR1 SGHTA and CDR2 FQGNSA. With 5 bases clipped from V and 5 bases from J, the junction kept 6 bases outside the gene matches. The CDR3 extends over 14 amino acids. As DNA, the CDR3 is TGTGCCAGCAGCGCCGGGACAGGGCTCGAGACCCAGTACTTC. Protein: CASSAGTGLETQYF.

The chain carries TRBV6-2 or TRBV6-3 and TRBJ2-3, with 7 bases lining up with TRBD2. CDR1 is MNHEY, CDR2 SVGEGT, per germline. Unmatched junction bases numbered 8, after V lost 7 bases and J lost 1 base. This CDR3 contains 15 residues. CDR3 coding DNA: TGTGCCAGCAAAGTTGCGGGAGATGGCACAGATACGCAGTATTTT. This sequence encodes CASKVAGDGTDTQYF.

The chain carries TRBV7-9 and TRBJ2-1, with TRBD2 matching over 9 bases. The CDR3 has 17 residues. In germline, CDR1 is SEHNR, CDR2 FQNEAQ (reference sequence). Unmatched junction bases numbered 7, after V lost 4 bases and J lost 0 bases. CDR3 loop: CASSWPSGKSSYNEQFF. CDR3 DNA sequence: TGTGCCAGCAGCTGGCCTAGCGGGAAGAGCTCCTACAATGAGCAGTTCTTC.